This TCR beta chain comes out of a study of monozygotic twins with inflammatory bowel disease. Study results and caveats: Patient repertoire variability may have increased through differing immunosuppressive treatments. Clonotype sharing was lower in IBD patients than healthy twins, most markedly with disease activity.

Turning to this clonotype: Its cognate antigen is unknown.

Germline V gene data show CDR1 as KGHSH and CDR2 as LQKENI. The CDR3 has 15 residues. TCRdb processed the 5' RACE reads again and assigns one entry to each CDR3 protein, with no DNA. The ten most abundant clones cover about 1.2% of a sample with 140,000 to 150,000 distinct CDR3 sequences. The sample was blood. The source of this sequence is a human donor with ulcerative colitis or Crohn's disease, or a healthy co-twin of an affected twin (not recorded which). The V call is TRBV18, the J call TRBJ2-1. The CDR3 reads CASSPLGVGDNEQFF.